This TCR beta chain was identified in a study of blood T cell repertoires in COVID-19. Study summary: PBMCs, B-cell-depleted T cells, or T cells provided the cDNA or gDNA that made up the material.

Assay: immunoSEQ multiplex PCR; the TCRdb copy retains only in-frame clones and omits some. The sample shows about 250,000 clones, about 91% of them seen only once. CDR3 length: 13 residues. The V gene end was trimmed by 5 bases and the J gene end by 5 bases; junction bases not matched to a gene: 4. The clonotype comes from a woman aged 25-40 years with COVID-19, enrolled during active disease. The J gene is TRBJ2-5, the V gene TRBV12-3 or TRBV12-4; TRBD1 matches at 8 bases. Sequencing input: peripheral blood. CDR3 nucleotides: TGTGCCAGCAGTCACCGGGACAGGGAGACCCAGTACTTC. Its translation: CASSHRDRETQYF.